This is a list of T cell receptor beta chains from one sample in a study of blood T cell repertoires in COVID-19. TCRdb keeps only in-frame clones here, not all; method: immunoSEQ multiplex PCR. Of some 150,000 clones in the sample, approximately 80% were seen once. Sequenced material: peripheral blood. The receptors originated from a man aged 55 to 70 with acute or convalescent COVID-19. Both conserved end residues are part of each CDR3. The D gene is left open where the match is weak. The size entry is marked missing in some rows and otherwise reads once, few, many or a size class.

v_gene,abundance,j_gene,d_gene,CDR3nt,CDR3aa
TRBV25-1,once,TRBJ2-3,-,TGTGCCAGCAGTGAAACGTTAACGGGAAGGACAGATACGCAGTATTTT,CASSETLTGRTDTQYF
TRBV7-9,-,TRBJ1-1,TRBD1,TGTGCCAGCAGCCCCTCCGCAGGGGGGTCTGAAGCTTTCTTT,CASSPSAGGSEAFF
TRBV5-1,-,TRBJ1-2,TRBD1,TGCGCCAGCAGCTTCGGCGACAGGGAAGCTAACTATGGCTACACCTTC,CASSFGDREANYGYTF
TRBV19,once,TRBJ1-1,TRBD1,TGTGCCAGTAGTATAACAGGGGGCGCAAATACTGAAGCTTTCTTT,CASSITGGANTEAFF
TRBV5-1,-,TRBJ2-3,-,TGCGCCAGCAGCTTGGGCGGGGCAGATACGCAGTATTTT,CASSLGGADTQYF
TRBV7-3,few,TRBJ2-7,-,TGTGCCAGCAGCTTATCCGTTCTCGACGAGCAGTACTTC,CASSLSVLDEQYF
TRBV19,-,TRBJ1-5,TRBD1,TGTGCCAGTAGTATAGTGGACAGGGGACATAGCAATCAGCCCCAGCATTTT,CASSIVDRGHSNQPQHF
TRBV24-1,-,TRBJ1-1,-,TGTGCCACCAGTGATACGGGAAACACTGAAGCTTTCTTT,CATSDTGNTEAFF
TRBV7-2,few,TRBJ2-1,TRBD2,TGTGCCAGCAGCTTAGTAAGCGGGAGTGCAAATGAGCAGTTCTTC,CASSLVSGSANEQFF
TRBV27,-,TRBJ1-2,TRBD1,TGTGCCAGCAGTCCACGTGGAGGGGGCAGGATTGGCTACACCTTC,CASSPRGGGRIGYTF
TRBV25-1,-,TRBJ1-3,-,TGTGCCAGCAGTGAGTTGGACAGAAGCTCTGGAAACACCATATATTTT,CASSELDRSSGNTIYF
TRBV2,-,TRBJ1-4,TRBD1,TGTGCCAGCGGGACAGAGCTAAATGAAAAACTGTTTTTT,CASGTELNEKLFF
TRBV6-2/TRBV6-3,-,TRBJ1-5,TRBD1,TGCGCCAGCAGTTATACTCCAGGGGGCGGAGGATGGAATCAGCCCCAGCATTTT,CASSYTPGGGGWNQPQHF
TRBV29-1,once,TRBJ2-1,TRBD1,TGCAGCGTTGTTTTGGGACAGGGTAACAATGAGCAGTTCTTC,CSVVLGQGNNEQFF
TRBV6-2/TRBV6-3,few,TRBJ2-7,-,TGTGCCAGCAGTTACTCGCTATCCTACGAGCAGTACTTC,CASSYSLSYEQYF
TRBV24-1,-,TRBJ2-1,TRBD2,TGTGCCACCAGTGCTCGCGGGGGTGAGCAGTTCTTC,CATSARGGEQFF
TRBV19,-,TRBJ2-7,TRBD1,TGTGCCAGTAGGGGACAGGGGCACTACGAGCAGTACTTC,CASRGQGHYEQYF
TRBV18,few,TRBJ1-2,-,TGTGCCAGCTCCCAGTCTCAAATGCGGGGCTATGGCTACACCTTC,CASSQSQMRGYGYTF
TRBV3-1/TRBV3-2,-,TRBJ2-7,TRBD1,TGTGCCAGCAGCCAAGATTGGGGGGCGAAAAGGGGACAGGGAAGTAAGCAGTACTTC,CASSQDWGAKRGQGSKQYF
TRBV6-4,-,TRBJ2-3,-,TGTGCCAGCAGTGAGCCCCGAGGCGTGACAGATACGCAGTATTTT,CASSEPRGVTDTQYF
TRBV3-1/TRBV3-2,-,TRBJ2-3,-,TGTGCCAGCAACCAGGGGCTAGATACGCAGTATTTT,CASNQGLDTQYF
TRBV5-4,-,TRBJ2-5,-,TGTGCCAGCAGCGTGGACAGACAAGAGACCCAGTACTTC,CASSVDRQETQYF
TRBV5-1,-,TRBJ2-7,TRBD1,TGCGCCAGCAGCTTGTATCCCCGGGACAGGACCTACGAGCAGTACTTC,CASSLYPRDRTYEQYF
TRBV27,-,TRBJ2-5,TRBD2,TGTGCCAGCAGTACAGGACTAGCGGGGGGATCAGAGGAGACCCAGTACTTC,CASSTGLAGGSEETQYF
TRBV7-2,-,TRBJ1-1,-,TGTGCCAGCAGCTTGGGGGGGGATTACACTGAAGCTTTCTTT,CASSLGGDYTEAFF
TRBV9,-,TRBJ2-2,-,TGTGCCAGCAGCGCTCAAGGGGCCGGGGAGCTGTTTTTT,CASSAQGAGELFF
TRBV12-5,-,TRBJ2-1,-,TGTGCTAGTGGTTCACCTCCGGACACCTACAATGAGCAGTTCTTC,CASGSPPDTYNEQFF
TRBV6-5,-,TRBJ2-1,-,TGTGCCAGCAGTTACGAGCGTGAGCAGTTCTTC,CASSYEREQFF
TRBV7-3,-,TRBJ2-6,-,TGTGCCAGCAGCCCGTTTTATTCTGGGGCCAACGTCCTGACTTTC,CASSPFYSGANVLTF
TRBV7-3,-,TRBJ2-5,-,TGTGCCAGCAGCCTACAGGCTGGGGAGACCCAGTACTTC,CASSLQAGETQYF
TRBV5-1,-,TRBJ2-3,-,TGCGCCAGCAAGCCTCGCGGGGCGCAGGGTACGCAGTATTTT,CASKPRGAQGTQYF
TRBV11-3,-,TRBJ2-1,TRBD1,TGTGCCAGCAGCTTGGGGGGGACAGGGGTGTACAATGAGCAGTTCTTC,CASSLGGTGVYNEQFF
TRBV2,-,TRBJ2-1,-,TGTGCCAGCAGTGAGGCCCGGGGTGAGCAGTTCTTC,CASSEARGEQFF
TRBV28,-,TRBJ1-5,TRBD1,TGTGCCAGCAGTCCAGGATTACAGGGGAGCAATCAGCCCCAGCATTTT,CASSPGLQGSNQPQHF
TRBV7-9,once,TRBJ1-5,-,TGTGCCAGCAGCTTAGGTCGGGGGGGTAGCAATCAGCCCCAGCATTTT,CASSLGRGGSNQPQHF
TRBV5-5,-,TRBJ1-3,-,TGTGCCAGCAGCCTCTCAGGGGTGGAAAACACCATATATTTT,CASSLSGVENTIYF
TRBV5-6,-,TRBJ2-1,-,TGTGCCAGCAGGAGACAGGCCCCAAACTACAATGAGCAGTTCTTC,CASRRQAPNYNEQFF
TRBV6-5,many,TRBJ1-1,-,TGTGCCAGCAGAGGGGAGGGGACTGAAGCTTTCTTT,CASRGEGTEAFF
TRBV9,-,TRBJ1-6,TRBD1,TGTGCCAGCAACGGTGGACAGGGAAATTCACCCCTCCACTTT,CASNGGQGNSPLHF
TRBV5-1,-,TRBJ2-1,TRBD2,TGCGCCAGCAGCTTGAGGGTAGCGGGAGATGAGCAGTTCTTC,CASSLRVAGDEQFF
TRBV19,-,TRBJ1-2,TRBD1,TGTGCCAGTAGCCCGACAGGGGACGTGGGTGGCTACACCTTC,CASSPTGDVGGYTF
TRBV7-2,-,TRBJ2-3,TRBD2,TGTGCCAGCAGCCTAGCAGCGGGAGGGGGCGCAGATACGCAGTATTTT,CASSLAAGGGADTQYF
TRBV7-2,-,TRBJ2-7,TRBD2,TGTGCCAGCAGCTTAGATATGACGGTTCGACTAGCGCGGGAGCAGTACTTC,CASSLDMTVRLAREQYF
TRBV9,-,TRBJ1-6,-,TGTGCCAGCAGCGTAGTTCCGAGGGATGCACCCCTCCACTTT,CASSVVPRDAPLHF
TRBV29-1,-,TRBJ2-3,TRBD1,TGCAGCGCAGGACAGGCCGACACAGATACGCAGTATTTT,CSAGQADTDTQYF
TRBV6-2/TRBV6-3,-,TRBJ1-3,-,TGTGCCAGCAGTTCCGGTTTTCTCTCTGGAAACACCATATATTTT,CASSSGFLSGNTIYF
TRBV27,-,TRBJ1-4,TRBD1,TGTGCCAGCGACGGACAGGGTCGCATTATTAATGAAAAACTGTTTTTT,CASDGQGRIINEKLFF
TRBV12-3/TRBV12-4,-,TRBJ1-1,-,TGTGCCAGCGCTACCAGGGCGAACACTGAAGCTTTCTTT,CASATRANTEAFF
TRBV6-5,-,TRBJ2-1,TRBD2,TGTGCCAGCAGTTTAAGCGGGGGCCCCGGGCGGCAGTTCTTC,CASSLSGGPGRQFF
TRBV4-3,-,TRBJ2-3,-,TGCGCCAGCAGCCAAGAGGGGACTGGGGATACGCAGTATTTT,CASSQEGTGDTQYF
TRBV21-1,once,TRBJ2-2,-,TGTGCCAGCAGGACGAACAGGTTAAACACCGGGGAGCTGTTTTTT,CASRTNRLNTGELFF
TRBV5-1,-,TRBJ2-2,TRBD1,TGCGCCAGCAGCTCCGGGACAGGGCGGACCGGGGAGCTGTTTTTT,CASSSGTGRTGELFF